A selection of T cell receptor beta chains follows, all from one sample in a study of T cell responses to AZD1222 COVID-19 vaccine. Generated by immunoSEQ multiplex PCR, the TCRdb table keeps only in-frame clones and is missing some. This table holds about 140,000 clones, under 95% found once. Sequenced here: peripheral blood, sampled 28 days after the second AZD1222 dose. The origin of the receptors is an adult who received the AZD1222 COVID-19 vaccine. CDR3s leave out the opening cysteine and the closing phenylalanine or tryptophan.

J	length	V	CDR3
TRBJ2-1	13	TRBV19	ASSTLSGGLNEQF
TRBJ2-2	12	TRBV27	ASSDRGRTGELF
TRBJ1-3	9	TRBV20-1	SARGRNTIY
TRBJ2-5	13	TRBV9	ASSVGTGGMETQY
TRBJ1-2	11	TRBV18	ASSRQVNEGYT
TRBJ2-1	13	TRBV5-1	ASSPLAGGYNEQF
TRBJ1-1	12	TRBV4-2	ASSQEGRVPEAF
TRBJ1-5	11	TRBV7-8	ASSSGPSQPQH
TRBJ2-1	15	TRBV1	TSSRPVLAGGPCEQF
TRBJ1-1	11	TRBV19	ASSDLMNTEAF
TRBJ1-2	11	TRBV6-5	ASSYSPNYGYT
TRBJ1-2	13	TRBV5-4	ASSTPDEGPYGYT
TRBJ2-7	11	TRBV18	ASSAGTSYEQY
TRBJ2-1	17	TRBV2	ASRHTLAGPSKRGNEQF
TRBJ1-3	13	TRBV5-1	ASSLDGNSGNTIY
TRBJ1-1	12	TRBV5-4	ASTSAQDRLGAF
TRBJ1-1	12	TRBV11-2	ASSLEIWDTEAF
TRBJ2-1	13	TRBV10-2	ASSDYGGTRSEQF
TRBJ2-2	14	TRBV10-3	AISEAGTANTGELF
TRBJ2-3	12	TRBV2	ASSLTAVTDTQY
TRBJ1-1	11	TRBV19	ASKLSGGTEAF
TRBJ1-1	14	TRBV5-1	ASSVMTGGDGTEAF
TRBJ1-4	13	TRBV9	ASRRGAPTNEKLF
TRBJ1-1	12	TRBV28	ASRWGGGDTEAF